This T cell receptor beta chain was retrieved from a study of blood T cell repertoires in COVID-19. V was pared by 6 bases and J by 3 bases, with 6 bases between. Germline CDR1 and CDR2: MGHDK and SYGVNS. The CDR3 covers 11 residues. Generated by immunoSEQ multiplex PCR, the TCRdb table keeps only in-frame clones and is missing some. The sample holds roughly 260,000 clones, about 87% seen once. Material: PBMCs or T cells enriched from blood (not recorded which). The rearrangement uses TRBV25-1 and TRBJ2-7, with D unresolved. This TCR came from a woman younger than 45 with acute COVID-19. The CDR3 protein is CASSSGYEQYF. The CDR3 region has the DNA TGTGCCAGCAGCTCAGGCTACGAGCAGTACTTC.